Following are 10 T cell receptor beta chains from one sample sequenced in a study of radiation and T cells in renal cell carcinoma. Stated time point: baseline pretreatment blood. The treatment denotes: 15 Gy SBRT to primary tumor, nephrectomy 4 weeks later. Sequencing used immunoSEQ multiplex PCR; TCRdb keeps in-frame clones, though not all of them. The sample shows tens of thousands of clones, approximately 83% of them seen only once. Specimen: blood, collected from a patient whose treatment included radiotherapy and nephrectomy. The receptors were sampled from a man aged 55 to 70 with renal cell carcinoma.

The chain has TRBV6-5 and TRBJ2-7; the match to TRBD1 covers 7 bases. The germline V gene has CDR1 MNHEY and CDR2 SVGAGI. Unmatched junction bases numbered 8, after V lost 5 bases and J lost 4 bases. This CDR3 contains 14 residues. In DNA, the CDR3 is TGTGCCAGCAGTAGACAGGGTCTAGGATACGAGCAGTACTTC. Protein sequence: CASSRQGLGYEQYF.

This clone was counted a few times. The gene calls are TRBV19 and TRBJ2-3, with D perhaps matching TRBD2 (5 bases). Germline V gene data show CDR1 as LNHDA and CDR2 as SQIVND (reference sequence). V was clipped by 6 bases and J by 4 bases, with 11 bases between them. The CDR3 contains 13 residues. The CDR3 DNA is TGTGCCAGTAGCCTTGACTACCCAGATACGCAGTATTTT. Translating it yields CASSLDYPDTQYF.

The chain uses TRBV19 and TRBJ1-5, with TRBD1 as a possible D gene (5 bases). V was shortened by 3 bases and J by 2 bases, with 14 bases between the two germline ends. The CDR3 extends over 16 amino acids. CDR1 is LNHDA and CDR2 is SQIVND in the germline V gene (reference sequence). This CDR3 is CASSISSGTRNQPQHF. The CDR3 DNA reads as TGTGCCAGTAGTATCTCCTCCGGGACCCGCAATCAGCCCCAGCATTTT.

The V call is TRBV2, the J call TRBJ2-7; tentatively, D is TRBD1 (6 bases). V shed 2 bases and J shed 0 bases, with 8 bases lying between them. Germline CDR1 and CDR2: SNHLY and FYNNEI. This CDR3 contains 14 residues. The CDR3 sequence is CASSEWDNSYEQYF. CDR3 DNA: TGTGCCAGCAGTGAATGGGACAACTCCTACGAGCAGTACTTC.

The rearrangement uses TRBV11-2 and TRBJ2-7; 11 bases are shared with TRBD1. The germline V gene encodes CDR1 SGHAT and CDR2 FQNNGV. V dropped 5 bases and J dropped 6; count of bases not matched to a gene: 6. The CDR3 contains 14 residues. The CDR3 bases are TGTGCCAGCAGCCCCGGACAGGGGGCAAGCGAGCAGTACTTC. It yields the protein CASSPGQGASEQYF.

The rearrangement links TRBV6-6 to TRBJ2-7, with 7 bases aligning to TRBD2. Unmatched junction bases numbered 12, after V lost 2 bases and J lost 5 bases. CDR3 length: 16 amino acids. Germline loops: CDR1 MNHNY, CDR2 SVGAGI (reference sequence). The DNA for the CDR3 is TGTGCCAGCAGTTACACGGCGGGAGCGCTTCTCAACGAGCAGTACTTC. This gives the protein CASSYTAGALLNEQYF.

V gene TRBV19 combines with J gene TRBJ2-5, with TRBD2 matching over 16 bases. The CDR3 covers 16 residues. Germline CDR1 reads LNHDA; CDR2 reads SQIVND (reference sequence). V lost 5 bases, J lost 2 bases, and 2 bases stayed unmatched. Here the CDR3 reads CASSSGLAGGQETQYF. CDR3 DNA: TGTGCCAGTAGTTCGGGACTAGCGGGAGGGCAAGAGACCCAGTACTTC. Drawing the rest from reference TRBV19 and TRBJ2-5, the complete variable domain is DGGITQSPKYLFRKEGQNVTLSCEQNLNHDAMYWYRQDPGQGLRLIYYSQIVNDFQKGDIAEGYSVSREKKESFPLTVTSAQKNPTAFYLCASSSGLAGGQETQYFGPGTRLLVL.

This clone has only a few counts. This rearrangement joins TRBV7-9 to TRBJ1-5, with 9 bases aligning to TRBD1. This CDR3 spans 18 amino acids. Looked up from germline, CDR1 is SEHNR and CDR2 is FQNEAQ (reference sequence). Germline trimming cut 3 bases from V and 2 bases from J; bases unmatched to any gene: 11. In DNA, the CDR3 is TGTGCCAGCAGCTTCGGGACAGGGTTTCTAGGTGGCAATCAGCCCCAGCATTTT. It codes for CASSFGTGFLGGNQPQHF.

A word on this clone: Other DNA sequences in this sample translate to the same CDR3. V gene TRBV7-8 combines with J gene TRBJ2-7; 7 nucleotides agree with TRBD2. Trimming at V came to 1 base and at J to 4 bases, leaving 1 base not matched to a gene. CDR1 is SGHVS and CDR2 is FQNEAQ in the germline V gene. The CDR3 contains 13 residues. This CDR3 is CASSLGGRYEQYF. In DNA form, the CDR3 reads TGTGCCAGCAGCTTAGGCGGGAGATACGAGCAGTACTTC.

J is TRBJ2-1 and V is TRBV7-6; the match to TRBD2 covers 7 bases. The CDR3 is made up of 21 amino acids. Germline loops: CDR1 SGHVS, CDR2 FNYEAQ. Trimming took 1 base from V and 0 from J; bases not matched to a gene: 18. CDR3 in DNA: TGTGCCAGCAGCTTAGTTTTTCGGTCTAGCGGTCCAGGCAGCTCCTACAATGAGCAGTTCTTC. Amino acid sequence: CASSLVFRSSGPGSSYNEQFF.